This T cell receptor beta chain is drawn from a study of T cells in Graves' hyperthyroidism and ophthalmopathy. The overall study: At the time of initial diagnosis and before any treatment, peripheral blood was collected. Study-level results: In blood, most of the thyroid clonotypes expanded above 0.001 were also present.

In its sample, this clonotype was seen many times. Its antigen remains unknown. Amplified TCR beta CDR3 regions came from RNA transcripts. Primed by the HTBI set, a first-round RT-PCR was run on the TCR CDR3. TCRdb recomputed calls from the multiplex PCR reads with MiXCR, one row per CDR3 protein. The sample records hundreds of thousands of distinct CDR3 sequences, 15% to 20% being singletons. A Clinical Activity Score of at least 3, a NOSPECS grade of at least 4 and a duration under 3 months were recorded in the ophthalmopathy patients. Researchers barred patients who had uncontrolled infection, other autoimmune disease, pregnancy or lactation. The CDR3 sequence is 11 residues long. The germline gives CDR1 SQVTM, CDR2 ANQGSEA.

The chain employs TRBV29-1 and TRBJ2-3; 9 bases match TRBD2. The sequence was collected from a man aged 35 to 55 with Graves' ophthalmopathy. Sequencing was performed on blood. The CDR3 region is CRALAGDTQYF. The CDR3 coding sequence is TGCAGGGCGCTAGCGGGGGATACGCAGTATTTT.